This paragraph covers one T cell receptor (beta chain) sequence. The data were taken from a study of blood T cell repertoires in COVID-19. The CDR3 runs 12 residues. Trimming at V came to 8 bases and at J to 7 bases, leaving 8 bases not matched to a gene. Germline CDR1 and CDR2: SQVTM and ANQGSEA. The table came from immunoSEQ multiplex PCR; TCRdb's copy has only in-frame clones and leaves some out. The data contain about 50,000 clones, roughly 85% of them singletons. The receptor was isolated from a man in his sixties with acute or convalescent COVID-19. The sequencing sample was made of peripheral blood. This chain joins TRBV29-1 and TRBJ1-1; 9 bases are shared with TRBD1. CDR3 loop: CSTQNRGLEAFF. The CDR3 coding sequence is TGCAGCACACAGAACAGGGGGCTTGAAGCTTTCTTT.